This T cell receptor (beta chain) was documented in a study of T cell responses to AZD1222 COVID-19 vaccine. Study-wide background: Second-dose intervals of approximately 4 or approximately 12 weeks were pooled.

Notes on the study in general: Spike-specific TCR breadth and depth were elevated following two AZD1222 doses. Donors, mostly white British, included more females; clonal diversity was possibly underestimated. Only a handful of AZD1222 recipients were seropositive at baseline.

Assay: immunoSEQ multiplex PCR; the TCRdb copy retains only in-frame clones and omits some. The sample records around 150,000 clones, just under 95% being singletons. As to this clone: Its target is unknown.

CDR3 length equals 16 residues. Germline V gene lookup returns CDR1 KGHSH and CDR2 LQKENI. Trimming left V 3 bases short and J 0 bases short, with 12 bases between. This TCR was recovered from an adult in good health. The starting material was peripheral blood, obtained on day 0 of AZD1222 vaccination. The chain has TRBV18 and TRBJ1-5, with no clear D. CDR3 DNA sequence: TGTGCCAGCTCACCGTCCGGGCCGAATAGCAATCAGCCCCAGCATTTT. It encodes CASSPSGPNSNQPQHF.